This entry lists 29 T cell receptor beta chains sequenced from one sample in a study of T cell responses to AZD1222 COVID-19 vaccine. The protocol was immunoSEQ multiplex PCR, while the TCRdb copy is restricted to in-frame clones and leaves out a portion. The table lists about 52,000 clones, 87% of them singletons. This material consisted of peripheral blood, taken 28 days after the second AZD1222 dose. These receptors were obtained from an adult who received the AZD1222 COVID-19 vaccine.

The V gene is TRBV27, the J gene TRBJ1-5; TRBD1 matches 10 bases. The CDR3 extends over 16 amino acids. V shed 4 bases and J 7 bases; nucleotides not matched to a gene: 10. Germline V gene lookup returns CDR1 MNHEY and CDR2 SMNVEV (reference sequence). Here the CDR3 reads CASSSLGTGVGQPQHF. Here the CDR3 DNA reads TGTGCCAGCAGTTCTCTTGGGACAGGGGTAGGGCAGCCCCAGCATTTT.

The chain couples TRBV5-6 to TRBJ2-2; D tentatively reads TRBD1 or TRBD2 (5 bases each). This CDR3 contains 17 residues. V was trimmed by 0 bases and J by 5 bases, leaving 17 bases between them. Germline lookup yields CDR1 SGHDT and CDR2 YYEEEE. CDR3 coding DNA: TGTGCCAGCAGCTTGGAACTGGAGACAGCGGTTACCGGGGAGCTGTTTTTT. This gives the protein CASSLELETAVTGELFF.

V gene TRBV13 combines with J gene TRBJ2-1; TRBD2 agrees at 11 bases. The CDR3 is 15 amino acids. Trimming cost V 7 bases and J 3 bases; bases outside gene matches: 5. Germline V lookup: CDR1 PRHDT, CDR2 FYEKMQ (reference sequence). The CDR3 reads CASTSGLAGYNEQFF. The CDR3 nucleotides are TGTGCCAGCACCTCCGGACTAGCGGGCTACAATGAGCAGTTCTTC.

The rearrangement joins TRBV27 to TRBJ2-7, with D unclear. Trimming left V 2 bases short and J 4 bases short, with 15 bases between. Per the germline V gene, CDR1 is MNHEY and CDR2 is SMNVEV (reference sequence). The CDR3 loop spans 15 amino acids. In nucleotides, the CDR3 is TGTGCCAGCAGTTTAGGCTTCACTCCACTGTACGAGCAGTACTTC. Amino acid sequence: CASSLGFTPLYEQYF.

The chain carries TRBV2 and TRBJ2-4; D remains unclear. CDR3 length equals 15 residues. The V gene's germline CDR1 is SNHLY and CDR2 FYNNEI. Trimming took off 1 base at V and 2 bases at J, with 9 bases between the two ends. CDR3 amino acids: CASSEDTHSKNIQYF. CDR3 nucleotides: TGTGCCAGCAGTGAAGACACCCACTCCAAAAACATTCAGTACTTC.

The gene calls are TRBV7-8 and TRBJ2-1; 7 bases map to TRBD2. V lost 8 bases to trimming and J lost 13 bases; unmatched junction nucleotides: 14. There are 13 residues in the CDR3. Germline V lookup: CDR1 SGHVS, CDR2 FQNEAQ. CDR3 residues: CASGESGDEVQFF. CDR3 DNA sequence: TGTGCCAGCGGGGAAAGCGGGGATGAGGTACAGTTCTTC.

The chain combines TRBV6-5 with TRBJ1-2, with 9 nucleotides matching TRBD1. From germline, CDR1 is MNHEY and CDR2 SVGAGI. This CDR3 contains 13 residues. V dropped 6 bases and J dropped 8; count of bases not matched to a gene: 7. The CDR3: CASRSGTGNGYTF. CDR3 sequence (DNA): TGTGCCAGCAGATCCGGGACAGGGAACGGCTACACCTTC.

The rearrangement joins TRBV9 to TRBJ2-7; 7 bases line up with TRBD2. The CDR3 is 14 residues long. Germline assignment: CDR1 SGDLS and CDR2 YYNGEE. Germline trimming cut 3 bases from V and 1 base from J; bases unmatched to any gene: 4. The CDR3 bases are TGTGCCAGCAGCGCGGGAGGACAATCCTACGAGCAGTACTTC. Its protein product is CASSAGGQSYEQYF.

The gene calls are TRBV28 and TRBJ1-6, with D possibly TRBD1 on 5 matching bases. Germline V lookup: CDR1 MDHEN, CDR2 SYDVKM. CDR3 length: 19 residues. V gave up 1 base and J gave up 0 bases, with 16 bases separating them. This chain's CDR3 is CASSLSIGTMSSYNSPLHF. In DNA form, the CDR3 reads TGTGCCAGCAGTTTATCTATTGGGACCATGAGCTCCTATAATTCACCCCTCCACTTT.

CDR3 amino acids: CASSPLGVGRYEQYF. The CDR3, as DNA: TGTGCCAGCAGTCCCCTAGGAGTAGGGAGGTACGAGCAGTACTTC. V and J are TRBV28 and TRBJ2-7; D is perhaps TRBD2 (6 bases). Germline V gene lookup returns CDR1 MDHEN and CDR2 SYDVKM. CDR3 size: 15 residues. V was shortened by 5 bases and J by 4 bases, with 18 bases between the two germline ends.

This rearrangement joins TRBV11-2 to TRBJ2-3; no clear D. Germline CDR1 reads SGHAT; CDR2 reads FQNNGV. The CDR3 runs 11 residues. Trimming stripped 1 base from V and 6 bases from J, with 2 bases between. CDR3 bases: TGTGCCAGCAGCTTAGTGGATACGCAGTATTTT. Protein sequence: CASSLVDTQYF. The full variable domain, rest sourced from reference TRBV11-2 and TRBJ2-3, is EAGVAQSPRYKIIEKRQSVAFWCNPISGHATLYWYQQILGQGPKLLIQFQNNGVVDDSQLPKDRFSAERLKGVDSTLKIQPAKLEDSAVYLCASSLVDTQYFGPGTRLTVL.

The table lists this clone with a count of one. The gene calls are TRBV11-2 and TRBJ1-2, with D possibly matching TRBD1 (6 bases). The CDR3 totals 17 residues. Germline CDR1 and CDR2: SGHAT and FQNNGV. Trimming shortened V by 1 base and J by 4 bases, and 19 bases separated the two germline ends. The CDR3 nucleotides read TGTGCCAGCAGCTTAGGCTGGGACACCCCCCGGAGCTATGGCTACACCTTC. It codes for CASSLGWDTPRSYGYTF.

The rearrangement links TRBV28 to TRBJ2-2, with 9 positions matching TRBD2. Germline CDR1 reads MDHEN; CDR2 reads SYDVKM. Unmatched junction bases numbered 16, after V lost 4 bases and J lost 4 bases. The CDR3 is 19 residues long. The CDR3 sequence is CASSSTRVSGRRGTGELFF. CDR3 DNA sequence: TGTGCCAGCAGTTCCACCCGGGTTAGCGGGAGACGAGGCACCGGGGAGCTGTTTTTT. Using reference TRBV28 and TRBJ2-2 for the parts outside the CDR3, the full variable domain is DVKVTQSSRYLVKRTGEKVFLECVQDMDHENMFWYRQDPGLGLRLIYFSYDVKMKEKGDIPEGYSVSREKKERFSLILESASTNQTSMYLCASSSTRVSGRRGTGELFFGEGSRLTVL.

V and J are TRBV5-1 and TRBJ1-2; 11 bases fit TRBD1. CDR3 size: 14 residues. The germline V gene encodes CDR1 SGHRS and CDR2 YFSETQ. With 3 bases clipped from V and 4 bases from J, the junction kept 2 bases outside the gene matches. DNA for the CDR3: TGCGCCAGCAGCTCGGGACAGGGGGGCTATGGCTACACCTTC. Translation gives CASSSGQGGYGYTF.

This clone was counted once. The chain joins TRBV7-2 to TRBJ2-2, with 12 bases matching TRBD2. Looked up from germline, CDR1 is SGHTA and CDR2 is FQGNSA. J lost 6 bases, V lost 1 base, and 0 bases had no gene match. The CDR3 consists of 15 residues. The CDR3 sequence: CASSLGLAGAGELFF. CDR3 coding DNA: TGTGCCAGCAGCTTAGGACTAGCGGGAGCCGGGGAGCTGTTTTTT.

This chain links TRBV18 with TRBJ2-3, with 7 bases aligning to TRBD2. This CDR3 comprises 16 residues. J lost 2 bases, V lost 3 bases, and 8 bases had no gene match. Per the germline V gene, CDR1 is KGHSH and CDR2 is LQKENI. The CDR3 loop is CASSPYAGVATDTQYF. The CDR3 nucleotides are TGTGCCAGCTCACCCTATGCGGGAGTGGCCACAGATACGCAGTATTTT.

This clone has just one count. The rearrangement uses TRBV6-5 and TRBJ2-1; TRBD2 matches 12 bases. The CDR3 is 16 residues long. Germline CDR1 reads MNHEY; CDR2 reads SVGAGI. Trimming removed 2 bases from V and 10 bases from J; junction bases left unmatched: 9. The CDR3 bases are TGTGCCAGCAGTTACCCGAGACTAGCGGGAGAGGTCGAGCAGTTCTTC. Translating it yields CASSYPRLAGEVEQFF.

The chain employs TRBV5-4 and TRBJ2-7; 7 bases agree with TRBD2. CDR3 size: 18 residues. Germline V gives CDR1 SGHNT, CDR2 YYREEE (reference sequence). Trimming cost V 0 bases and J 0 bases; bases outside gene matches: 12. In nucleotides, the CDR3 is TGTGCCAGCAGCTTGGCTCTCGGGGGACTAATGGGCTCCTACGAGCAGTACTTC. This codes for CASSLALGGLMGSYEQYF.

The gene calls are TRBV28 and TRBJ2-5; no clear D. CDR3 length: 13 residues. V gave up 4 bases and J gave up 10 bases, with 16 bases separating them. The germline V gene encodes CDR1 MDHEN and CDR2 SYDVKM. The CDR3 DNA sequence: TGTGCCAGCAGTTCCACAGCCGGGTGGATCCAGTACTTC. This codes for CASSSTAGWIQYF.

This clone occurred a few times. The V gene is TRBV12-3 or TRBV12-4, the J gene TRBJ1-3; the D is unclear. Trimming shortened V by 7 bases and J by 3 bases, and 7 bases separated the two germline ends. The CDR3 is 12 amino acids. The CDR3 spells CASKGGGNTIYF. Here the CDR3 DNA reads TGTGCCAGCAAGGGTGGTGGAAACACCATATATTTT.

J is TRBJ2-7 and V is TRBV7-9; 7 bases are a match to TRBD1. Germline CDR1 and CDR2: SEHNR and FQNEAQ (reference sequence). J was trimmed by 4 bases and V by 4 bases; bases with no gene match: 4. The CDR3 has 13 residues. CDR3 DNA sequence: TGTGCCAGCAGCTGGGGACAGCGATACGAGCAGTACTTC. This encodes CASSWGQRYEQYF. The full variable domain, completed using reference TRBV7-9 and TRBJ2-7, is DTGVSQNPRHKITKRGQNVTFRCDPISEHNRLYWYRQTLGQGPEFLTYFQNEAQLEKSRLLSDRFSAERPKGSFSTLEIQRTEQGDSAMYLCASSWGQRYEQYFGPGTRLTVT.

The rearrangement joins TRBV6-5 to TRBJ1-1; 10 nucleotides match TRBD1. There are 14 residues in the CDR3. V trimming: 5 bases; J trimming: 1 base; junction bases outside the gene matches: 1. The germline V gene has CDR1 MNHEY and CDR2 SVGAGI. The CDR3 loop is CASSRTGGNTEAFF. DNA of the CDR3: TGTGCCAGCAGTAGGACAGGGGGGAACACTGAAGCTTTCTTT.

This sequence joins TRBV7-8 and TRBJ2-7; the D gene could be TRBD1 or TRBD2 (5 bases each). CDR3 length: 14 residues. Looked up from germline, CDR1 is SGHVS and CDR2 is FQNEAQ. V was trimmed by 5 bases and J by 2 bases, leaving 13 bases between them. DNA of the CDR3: TGTGCCAGCAGCCGGGACCCCGGGGCCTACGAGCAGTACTTC. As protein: CASSRDPGAYEQYF. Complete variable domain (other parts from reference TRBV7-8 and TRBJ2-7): GAGVSQSPRYKVAKRGQDVALRCDPISGHVSLFWYQQALGQGPEFLTYFQNEAQLDKSGLPSDRFFAERPEGSVSTLKIQRTQQEDSAVYLCASSRDPGAYEQYFGPGTRLTVT.

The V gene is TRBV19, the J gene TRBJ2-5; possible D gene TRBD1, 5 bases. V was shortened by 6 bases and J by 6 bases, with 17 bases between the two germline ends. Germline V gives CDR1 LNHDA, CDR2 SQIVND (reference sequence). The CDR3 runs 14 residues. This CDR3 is CASRKDSFSKTQYF. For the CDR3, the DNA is TGTGCCAGTAGGAAAGACAGCTTTTCAAAGACCCAGTACTTC.

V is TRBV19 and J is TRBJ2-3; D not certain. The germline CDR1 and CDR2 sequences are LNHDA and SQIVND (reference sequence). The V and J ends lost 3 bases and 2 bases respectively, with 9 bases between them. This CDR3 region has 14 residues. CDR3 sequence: CASSIGTFTDTQYF. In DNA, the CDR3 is TGTGCCAGTAGTATCGGCACCTTCACAGATACGCAGTATTTT.

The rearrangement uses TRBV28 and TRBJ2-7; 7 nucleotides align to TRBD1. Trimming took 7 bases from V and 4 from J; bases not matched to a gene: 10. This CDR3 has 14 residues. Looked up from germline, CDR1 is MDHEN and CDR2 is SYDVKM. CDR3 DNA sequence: TGTGCCAGCAACCCGGGACAGAGGGTTTACGAGCAGTACTTC. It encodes CASNPGQRVYEQYF. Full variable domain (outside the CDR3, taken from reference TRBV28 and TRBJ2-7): DVKVTQSSRYLVKRTGEKVFLECVQDMDHENMFWYRQDPGLGLRLIYFSYDVKMKEKGDIPEGYSVSREKKERFSLILESASTNQTSMYLCASNPGQRVYEQYFGPGTRLTVT.

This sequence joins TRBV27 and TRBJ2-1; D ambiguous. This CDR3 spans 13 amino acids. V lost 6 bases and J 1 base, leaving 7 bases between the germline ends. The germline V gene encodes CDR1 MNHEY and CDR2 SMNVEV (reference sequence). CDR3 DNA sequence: TGTGCCAGCAGCCCCAGGTCCTACAATGAGCAGTTCTTC. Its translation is CASSPRSYNEQFF.

CDR3 coding DNA: TGCGCCAGCAGCGACCCGGGACAGATCTATGGCTACACCTTC. This sequence encodes CASSDPGQIYGYTF. The chain has TRBV5-1 and TRBJ1-2; 7 bases line up with TRBD1. V trimming: 4 bases; J trimming: 4 bases; junction bases outside the gene matches: 7. The CDR3 covers 14 residues. Germline values: CDR1 SGHRS, CDR2 YFSETQ.

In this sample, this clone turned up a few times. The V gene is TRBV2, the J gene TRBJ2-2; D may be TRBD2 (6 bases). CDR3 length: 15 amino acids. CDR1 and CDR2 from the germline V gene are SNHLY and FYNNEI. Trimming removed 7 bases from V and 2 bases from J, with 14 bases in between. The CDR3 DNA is TGTGCCAGCAAGGGCATTAGCGGTAACACCGGGGAGCTGTTTTTT. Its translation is CASKGISGNTGELFF.